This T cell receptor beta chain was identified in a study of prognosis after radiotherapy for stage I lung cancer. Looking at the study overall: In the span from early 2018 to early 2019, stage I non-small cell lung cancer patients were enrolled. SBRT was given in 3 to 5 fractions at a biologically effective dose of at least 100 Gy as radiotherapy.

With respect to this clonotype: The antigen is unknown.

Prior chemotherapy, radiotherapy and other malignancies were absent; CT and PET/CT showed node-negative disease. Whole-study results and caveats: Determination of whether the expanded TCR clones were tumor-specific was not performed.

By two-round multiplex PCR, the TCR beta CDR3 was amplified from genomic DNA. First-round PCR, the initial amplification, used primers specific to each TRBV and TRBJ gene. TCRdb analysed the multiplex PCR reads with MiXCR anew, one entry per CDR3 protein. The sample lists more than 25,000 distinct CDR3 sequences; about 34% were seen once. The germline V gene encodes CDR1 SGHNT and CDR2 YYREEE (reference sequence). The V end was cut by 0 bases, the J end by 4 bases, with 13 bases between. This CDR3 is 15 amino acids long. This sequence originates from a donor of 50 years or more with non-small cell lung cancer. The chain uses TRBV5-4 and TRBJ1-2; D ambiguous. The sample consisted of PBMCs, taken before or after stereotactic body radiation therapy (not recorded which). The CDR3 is CASSLASGRSYGYTF. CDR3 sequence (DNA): TGTGCCAGCAGCTTGGCTTCAGGAAGAAGCTATGGCTACACCTTC.